Listed below are T cell receptor beta chains from one sample, sequenced in a study of blood T cell repertoires in COVID-19. This table comes from immunoSEQ multiplex PCR, and its TCRdb copy is limited to in-frame clones, with some not included. The sample has 150,000 or so clones; approximately 83% are singletons. Sequencing was carried out using peripheral blood. The receptors originated from a woman in her sixties with acute or convalescent COVID-19. Each CDR3 is given with its conserved first and last residue. D genes are given only for firm matches. Expanded clones get a size class; other rows say once, few or many, or leave the size out.

CDR3 DNA | CDR3 protein | J gene | D gene | clone size | V gene
TGTGCCAGCAGTTTCGGCGGACTCACAAGGGGGGAGCTGTTTTTT | CASSFGGLTRGELFF | TRBJ2-2 | NA | NA | TRBV28
TGTGCCAGCAGCTTATCGGGCGGGTTCAATCAGCCCCAGCATTTT | CASSLSGGFNQPQHF | TRBJ1-5 | NA | NA | TRBV11-2
TGCGCCAGCAGCCCTCCGAGGGCAGATACGCAGTATTTT | CASSPPRADTQYF | TRBJ2-3 | NA | NA | TRBV5-1
TGTGCCAGCAGCAACAGGGTCTTTTATGGCTACACCTTC | CASSNRVFYGYTF | TRBJ1-2 | NA | NA | TRBV6-5
TGTGCCAGCTCAGAGGCGGGTGGCTCAGAGACCCAGTACTTC | CASSEAGGSETQYF | TRBJ2-5 | NA | NA | TRBV18
TGTGCCTGGAGCGTACAGGGTTGGAATTCACCCCTCCACTTT | CAWSVQGWNSPLHF | TRBJ1-6 | NA | NA | TRBV30
TGTGCCAGCAGCCCCAAGGTTGTAGCGGGGGTTTTTGAGCAGTTCTTC | CASSPKVVAGVFEQFF | TRBJ2-1 | TRBD2 | once | TRBV11-1
TGTGCCAGCAGTCCGGGGCGGACCGGGGGTCTGACCGGGGAGCTGTTTTTT | CASSPGRTGGLTGELFF | TRBJ2-2 | NA | NA | TRBV5-8
TGTGCCAGCAGTTTCCTCAGCGGGGGGGCCGGGAACATTCAGTACTTC | CASSFLSGGAGNIQYF | TRBJ2-4 | TRBD2 | few | TRBV27
TGTGCCAGCAGCTTAGATTCGGGGAACACCGGGGAGCTGTTTTTT | CASSLDSGNTGELFF | TRBJ2-2 | NA | NA | TRBV11-3
TGTGCCACTTACGACCGGGACTCCTATAATTCACCCCTCCACTTT | CATYDRDSYNSPLHF | TRBJ1-6 | NA | NA | TRBV28
TGTGCCAGCAGGTCTAGCGGGGGAGGGACCGGGGAGCTGTTTTTT | CASRSSGGGTGELFF | TRBJ2-2 | TRBD2 | NA | TRBV2
TGTGCCAGCAGCGGCCGGGACAGGGGCCCCTACGAGCAGTACTTC | CASSGRDRGPYEQYF | TRBJ2-7 | TRBD1 | NA | TRBV9
TGTGCCAGCAGCAACCCACGCGCTCAGCCCCAGCATTTT | CASSNPRAQPQHF | TRBJ1-5 | NA | NA | TRBV21-1
TGTGCCAGCAGCGTGACCTCAGGGGCCTCCTACAATGAGCAGTTCTTC | CASSVTSGASYNEQFF | TRBJ2-1 | NA | NA | TRBV9
TGCGCCAGCAGCCAAGAGGGGATAGCGGGGGCATGGAATGAGCAGTTCTTC | CASSQEGIAGAWNEQFF | TRBJ2-1 | TRBD2 | NA | TRBV4-1
TGTGCCAGCAGTGAAGTAGGGAGAGAGTCTAATGAAAAACTGTTTTTT | CASSEVGRESNEKLFF | TRBJ1-4 | NA | NA | TRBV2
TGTGCCAGCAGCCAAGCAACAGGGGACTATGGCTACACCTTC | CASSQATGDYGYTF | TRBJ1-2 | TRBD1 | once | TRBV3-1/TRBV3-2
TGTGCCAGCGGATTTGCAGCGGAAAAACTGTTTTTT | CASGFAAEKLFF | TRBJ1-4 | NA | NA | TRBV6-5
TGTGCCAGCAGTCCTACCGGACAGGGGTATGAAAAACTGTTTTTT | CASSPTGQGYEKLFF | TRBJ1-4 | TRBD1 | few | TRBV25-1
TGTGCCAGCAGTTTATCGATGAGTACCTCTAACTATGGCTACACCTTC | CASSLSMSTSNYGYTF | TRBJ1-2 | NA | NA | TRBV27
TGTGCCAGCAGATCAACAGGGGCAGGCTATGGCTACACCTTC | CASRSTGAGYGYTF | TRBJ1-2 | TRBD1 | NA | TRBV27
TGTGCCAGCAGTTACTCCGGGGGGGCCGGGGAAAAACTGTTTTTT | CASSYSGGAGEKLFF | TRBJ1-4 | NA | NA | TRBV6-5
TGTGCCAGCACGGGTCAGATCGGTGAAAAACTGTTTTTT | CASTGQIGEKLFF | TRBJ1-4 | NA | NA | TRBV2
TGTGCCAGCAGCCGGACTAGCGGGGGGCAAGAGACCCAGTACTTC | CASSRTSGGQETQYF | TRBJ2-5 | TRBD2 | NA | TRBV5-4
TGTGCCAGCAGCTTAGTTTGGACAGGGCGCACAGATACGCAGTATTTT | CASSLVWTGRTDTQYF | TRBJ2-3 | TRBD1 | NA | TRBV11-2
TGTGCCAGCAGCCGAGGACTCAACACCGGGGAGCTGTTTTTT | CASSRGLNTGELFF | TRBJ2-2 | NA | NA | TRBV7-9
TGTGCCAGCAGTGAATGGGGCAGAGATCAGCCCCAGCATTTT | CASSEWGRDQPQHF | TRBJ1-5 | NA | few | TRBV25-1
TGTGCCAGCACCCCTCGGACAGGGGGATATCAGCCCCAGCATTTT | CASTPRTGGYQPQHF | TRBJ1-5 | TRBD1 | NA | TRBV28
TGTGCCAGCCGATTGAGCAATGAGCAGTTCTTC | CASRLSNEQFF | TRBJ2-1 | NA | NA | TRBV6-5
TGTGCCACCAGCAGAGGGCGCAGGGAGAACACTGAAGCTTTCTTT | CATSRGRRENTEAFF | TRBJ1-1 | NA | once | TRBV15
TGTGCCAGCTCACCACAGGGGGCTAACTATGGCTACACCTTC | CASSPQGANYGYTF | TRBJ1-2 | NA | NA | TRBV18
TGTGCCACCAGCAGAGGCACGGGGATAGGCTACACCTTC | CATSRGTGIGYTF | TRBJ1-2 | NA | NA | TRBV15
TGCAGCGTTCACGGGGACAGGGGGCCTCTAGAGCAGTACTTC | CSVHGDRGPLEQYF | TRBJ2-7 | TRBD1 | NA | TRBV29-1
TGTGCCAGCAGCTTGTCAGTCAATCAGCCCCAGCATTTT | CASSLSVNQPQHF | TRBJ1-5 | NA | NA | TRBV7-2
TGTGCCAGCAGCCCGCTTAAGGGGGCGGGGAACACTGAAGCTTTCTTT | CASSPLKGAGNTEAFF | TRBJ1-1 | TRBD1 | NA | TRBV11-2
TGTGCCAGCAGCCCGGGCGGGTCTTTAGATCAGCCCCAGCATTTT | CASSPGGSLDQPQHF | TRBJ1-5 | NA | NA | TRBV7-9
TGTGCCAGCAGCCCAAACCCCCAGGCAAGCTACGAGCAGTACTTC | CASSPNPQASYEQYF | TRBJ2-7 | NA | once | TRBV3-1/TRBV3-2
TGTGCCAGCAGCGAGACAGGGGTCCCCGAAAAACTGTTTTTT | CASSETGVPEKLFF | TRBJ1-4 | TRBD1 | NA | TRBV6-5
TGTGCCAGCAGCCAAGCGAGCGGGGCACGTACAGATACGCAGTATTTT | CASSQASGARTDTQYF | TRBJ2-3 | TRBD2 | NA | TRBV3-1/TRBV3-2
TGTGCCAGCAGCGCCCGGGACAGGGGGCTTGTGAACACTGAAGCTTTCTTT | CASSARDRGLVNTEAFF | TRBJ1-1 | TRBD1 | NA | TRBV7-8
TGTGCCAGCATGGGTCAGACAGGGAGCTCCTACAATGAGCAGTTCTTC | CASMGQTGSSYNEQFF | TRBJ2-1 | TRBD1 | NA | TRBV28
TGTGCCAGTAGTATTCGGGTTACCTCTGGAAACACCATATATTTT | CASSIRVTSGNTIYF | TRBJ1-3 | NA | few | TRBV19
TGTGCCAGCATCCTCGGGGACACCTCCCAGTCCGGAAACACCATATATTTT | CASILGDTSQSGNTIYF | TRBJ1-3 | NA | NA | TRBV2
TGCGCCAGCAGCTTGAATCCCCAGGGGGCCGGCACCGGGGAGCTGTTTTTT | CASSLNPQGAGTGELFF | TRBJ2-2 | TRBD1 | NA | TRBV5-1
TGTGCCAGCAGTTACTCGAACAGGGCAAACACTGAAGCTTTCTTT | CASSYSNRANTEAFF | TRBJ1-1 | NA | NA | TRBV6-6
TGTGCCAGCAGCGAAAGACATACCGGCAACACTGAAGCTTTCTTT | CASSERHTGNTEAFF | TRBJ1-1 | NA | once | TRBV14
TGTGCCAGCAGACACTTACAGGGTGAGGCTTTCTTT | CASRHLQGEAFF | TRBJ1-1 | NA | NA | TRBV6-5
TGCAGTGCTAGTTGGGGGGACGGTGAAAAACTGTTTTTT | CSASWGDGEKLFF | TRBJ1-4 | NA | NA | TRBV20-1
TGTGCCAGCAGCCCAATCCGTGGGAGGCAGGGAGACTATGGCTACACCTTC | CASSPIRGRQGDYGYTF | TRBJ1-2 | NA | NA | TRBV11-2
TGTGCCAGCAGCTTAGCTCTAGACGGAGGCTACACCTTC | CASSLALDGGYTF | TRBJ1-2 | NA | NA | TRBV11-2